The TCR beta chain described here comes from a study of spatial heterogeneity in lung cancer. On the study more broadly: PBMC collected at follow-up were sequenced when available, a median of about 2 years after resection. The average appearance count of each unique TCR and UMI combination in raw reads was more than 9.5.

Via MiXCR, TCRdb re-called the 5' RACE reads, giving one row per CDR3 protein. This table holds some 30,000 distinct CDR3 sequences, about 10% found once. This clonotype was recorded a few times. Its antigen remains unidentified. From germline, CDR1 is DFQATT and CDR2 SNEGSKA (reference sequence). The V end was cut by 6 bases, the J end by 3 bases, with 10 bases between. The CDR3 loop spans 12 amino acids. Study-level results: Blood contained ubiquitous expanded tumor TCRs more at resection than at follow-up.

Time point of the sample: blood at routine non-recurrence follow-up after resection. Unsorted tumor, nontumor lung tissue or cryopreserved PBMC supplied the whole RNA. Specimen: PBMCs, collected at follow-up. The rearrangement links TRBV20-1 to TRBJ2-3; D is possibly TRBD1 (6 bases). The TCR was taken from a female donor with early-stage non-small cell lung cancer. The CDR3, as DNA: TGCAGTGCGGGAAGGGGGACAGATACGCAGTATTTT. Translation gives CSAGRGTDTQYF.